This T cell receptor beta chain was identified during a study of blood T cell repertoires in COVID-19. Study at large: Researchers got acute and convalescent COVID-19 samples from the United States, Italy and Spain. PBMCs, B-cell-depleted T cells, or T cells were the source of the cDNA or gDNA that made up the material.

The CDR3 runs 13 residues. In germline, CDR1 is LNHNV, CDR2 YYDKDF (reference sequence). Trimming removed 1 base from V and 4 bases from J, with 8 bases in between. Methods used by the authors: Nucleated cell counts were estimated from reference gene primer amplification. Assay: immunoSEQ multiplex PCR; the TCRdb copy retains only in-frame clones and omits some. V and J calls and clone size are as listed in that table; D and trimming were resolved from the DNA. Of 99,000 or so clones in the sample, approximately 78% are singletons; the top ten hold roughly 15%. Sequenced input: peripheral blood. The clonotype comes from a woman over 75 with acute or convalescent COVID-19. The chain couples TRBV15 to TRBJ2-7, with a tentative D call TRBD1 (6 bases). The chain's CDR3 is CATSRVQGYEQYF. The DNA for the CDR3 is TGTGCCACCAGCAGAGTACAGGGTTACGAGCAGTACTTC.